This passage covers 20 T cell receptor beta chains from one sample sequenced in a study of blood T cell repertoires in COVID-19. Only in-frame clones appear in the TCRdb table, and some are missing; sequencing was by immunoSEQ multiplex PCR. Of fewer than 350,000 clones in the sample, around 90% were seen once. The source material was peripheral blood. The receptors derive from a woman aged 55 to 70 with COVID-19, enrolled during active disease.

This clone was detected once. The V and J genes are TRBV20-1 and TRBJ1-1; D is unclear. V was trimmed by 3 bases and J by 3 bases, leaving 11 bases between them. From germline, CDR1 is DFQATT and CDR2 SNEGSKA (reference sequence). CDR3 length: 13 amino acids. Here the CDR3 reads CSASSDSDTEAFF. Here the CDR3 DNA reads TGCAGTGCTAGTTCGGACTCAGACACTGAAGCTTTCTTT.

The chain recombines TRBV21-1 with TRBJ1-3; the table's D gene call, TRBD1, was not cross checked with the DNA. TRBV21-1 is classified as a pseudogene. The CDR3 runs to 17 residues. Written as DNA, the CDR3 is TGTGCCAGCAGCAAACGGGCACAGGGGGCGTCTGGAAACACCATATATTTT. Residues: CASSKRAQGASGNTIYF.

V gene TRBV9 combines with J gene TRBJ2-7; 7 bases agree with TRBD2. Per germline, CDR1 SGDLS and CDR2 YYNGEE. This CDR3 spans 15 amino acids. Trimming took 0 bases from V and 0 from J; bases not matched to a gene: 3. The CDR3 protein is CASSVVPGGSYEQYF. CDR3 nucleotide sequence: TGTGCCAGCAGCGTAGTGCCGGGGGGCTCCTACGAGCAGTACTTC.

The chain uses TRBV28 and TRBJ1-1, with TRBD1 matching 7 bases. Germline V gene lookup returns CDR1 MDHEN and CDR2 SYDVKM. The CDR3 has 16 residues. Trimming took 7 bases from V and 0 from J; bases not matched to a gene: 11. For the CDR3, the DNA is TGTGCCAGCATTCTAAGGAGGGGGCGAGTGAACACTGAAGCTTTCTTT. This encodes CASILRRGRVNTEAFF.

The J gene is TRBJ1-1, the V gene TRBV28; 7 nucleotides align to TRBD1. Trimming at V came to 5 bases and at J to 6 bases, leaving 9 bases not matched to a gene. Germline CDR1 is MDHEN and CDR2 is SYDVKM. This CDR3 comprises 14 residues. The CDR3 here is CASSQYRGRPEAFF. The CDR3 DNA reads TGTGCCAGCAGTCAATACAGGGGACGTCCTGAAGCTTTCTTT. The variable domain in full, completed from reference TRBV28 and TRBJ1-1, reads DVKVTQSSRYLVKRTGEKVFLECVQDMDHENMFWYRQDPGLGLRLIYFSYDVKMKEKGDIPEGYSVSREKKERFSLILESASTNQTSMYLCASSQYRGRPEAFFGQGTRLTVV.

This clone was observed once. The J gene is TRBJ2-5, the V gene TRBV29-1; no clear D gene. The CDR3 has 12 amino acids. The V end was cut by 4 bases, the J end by 8 bases, with 14 bases between. Looked up from germline, CDR1 is SQVTM and CDR2 is ANQGSEA. The CDR3 DNA sequence: TGCAGCGTTGCGCTAGGAGTAGACACCCAGTACTTC. Protein: CSVALGVDTQYF.

The chain carries TRBV7-9 and TRBJ2-1; possible D gene TRBD2, 6 bases. Deletions cut 2 bases from V and 4 bases from J, with 12 bases between. CDR1 and CDR2 (germline): SEHNR, FQNEAQ (reference sequence). This CDR3 is built from 15 residues. The CDR3 nucleotides read TGTGCCAGCAGCTTACGGGAGACTCGATACAATGAGCAGTTCTTC. It codes for CASSLRETRYNEQFF.

This chain joins TRBV18 and TRBJ2-3; tentative D call: TRBD2 (6 bases). Trimming stripped 1 base from V and 4 bases from J, with 12 bases between. Germline values: CDR1 KGHSH, CDR2 LQKENI. The CDR3 spans 15 residues. CDR3 sequence (DNA): TGTGCCAGCTCACCACGGGGGGACGTGGCAGATACGCAGTATTTT. Amino acids: CASSPRGDVADTQYF.

V gene TRBV13 combines with J gene TRBJ1-3; perhaps TRBD1 as D (5 bases). Germline CDR1 PRHDT, CDR2 FYEKMQ (reference sequence). Trimming removed 5 bases from V and 4 bases from J, with 24 bases in between. The CDR3 is 18 residues long. The CDR3 DNA is TGTGCCAGCAGCCGAAGCCCTAAAACTGAACAGGTCGGAAACACCATATATTTT. Translated: CASSRSPKTEQVGNTIYF.

The chain links TRBV6-5 to TRBJ2-7, with 11 bases identical to TRBD1. The germline CDR1 and CDR2 sequences are MNHEY and SVGAGI. V lost 4 bases to trimming and J lost 4 bases; unmatched junction nucleotides: 6. This CDR3 comprises 15 residues. CDR3 in amino acids: CASSSGRDRGYEQYF. CDR3 coding DNA: TGTGCCAGCAGTTCCGGCCGGGACAGGGGGTACGAGCAGTACTTC.

This clone is a singleton in its sample. This chain joins TRBV1 and TRBJ1-1; TRBD1, the table's D call, lacks a check against the DNA. TRBV1 is designated a pseudogene. The CDR3 has 17 residues. The CDR3 loop reads CTSSQGQGKNSNTEAFF. The CDR3 nucleotides read TGCACCAGCAGCCAGGGACAGGGGAAGAACTCGAACACTGAAGCTTTCTTT.

This clone has just a few counts. The V call is TRBV7-2, the J call TRBJ1-1, with D tentatively TRBD1 (6 bases). CDR3 size: 15 residues. Germline V lookup: CDR1 SGHTA, CDR2 FQGNSA. The V end lost 1 base, the J end lost 3 bases, and 12 bases lay between the germline ends. The CDR3 DNA reads TGTGCCAGCAGCTTAGAAACAGGGAGAGACACTGAAGCTTTCTTT. Encoded protein: CASSLETGRDTEAFF.

The chain is built from TRBV2 and TRBJ1-4; tentatively, D is TRBD1 (5 bases). The germline V and J ends were trimmed by 4 bases and 8 bases, with 11 bases remaining between them. The CDR3 extends over 13 amino acids. Germline V CDR1 and CDR2: SNHLY, FYNNEI. CDR3 coding DNA: TGTGCCAGCAGTGGACAGTTGGGGGAAAAACTGTTTTTT. Amino acids: CASSGQLGEKLFF.

The J gene is TRBJ1-2, the V gene TRBV2; D ambiguous. Per germline, CDR1 SNHLY and CDR2 FYNNEI. There are 11 residues in the CDR3. Trimming stripped 8 bases from V and 2 bases from J, with 6 bases between. Written as DNA, the CDR3 is TGTGCCAGCGCGGCAAACTATGGCTACACCTTC. Protein product: CASAANYGYTF.

The rearrangement links TRBV18 to TRBJ2-7; possible D gene TRBD2, 6 bases. The germline V and J ends were trimmed by 3 bases and 6 bases, with 9 bases remaining between them. The CDR3 covers 12 residues. The germline V gene encodes CDR1 KGHSH and CDR2 LQKENI. As DNA, the CDR3 is TGTGCCAGCTCACCGTACGGGGGCGAGCAGTACTTC. It codes for CASSPYGGEQYF. Supplemented by reference TRBV18 and TRBJ2-7, the full variable domain reads NAGVMQNPRHLVRRRGQEARLRCSPMKGHSHVYWYRQLPEEGLKFMVYLQKENIIDESGMPKERFSAEFPKEGPSILRIQQVVRGDSAAYFCASSPYGGEQYFGPGTRLTVT.

The V call is TRBV14, the J call TRBJ1-2, with D uncertain. V was clipped by 3 bases and J by 7 bases, with 12 bases between them. CDR1 SGHDN and CDR2 FVKESK come from the germline V gene. The CDR3 contains 13 residues. In DNA form, the CDR3 reads TGTGCCAGCAGCCATCTCACCCAGGCTGGCTACACCTTC. This gives the protein CASSHLTQAGYTF.

This clone was counted a single time. The chain uses TRBV7-2 and TRBJ2-3; 10 nucleotides line up with TRBD2. Germline lookup yields CDR1 SGHTA and CDR2 FQGNSA. V trimming: 0 bases; J trimming: 3 bases; junction bases outside the gene matches: 9. There are 18 residues in the CDR3. CDR3 bases: TGTGCCAGCAGCTTAGCGCTGACTAGCGGGCTGGGGACAGATACGCAGTATTTT. Its translation: CASSLALTSGLGTDTQYF.

V is TRBV2 and J is TRBJ2-7; the match to TRBD1 covers 8 bases. V shed 2 bases, J shed 3 bases, and the junction held 9 bases outside the gene matches. Germline assignment: CDR1 SNHLY and CDR2 FYNNEI. The CDR3 totals 16 residues. The CDR3, as DNA: TGTGCCAGCAGTGAATACTCGACAGGGGCGTTCTACGAGCAGTACTTC. Its protein product is CASSEYSTGAFYEQYF.

The J gene is TRBJ1-3, the V gene TRBV30; 9 bases are a match to TRBD1. This CDR3 spans 13 amino acids. Germline assignment: CDR1 GTSNPN and CDR2 SVGIG (reference sequence). With V trimmed by 3 bases and J by 6 bases, 3 bases remained unmatched. The CDR3 loop reads CAWRGQGINTIYF. CDR3 sequence (DNA): TGTGCCTGGAGGGGACAGGGAATAAACACCATATATTTT.

The chain recombines TRBV6-5 with TRBJ1-1; tentative D call: TRBD1 (5 bases). Germline V gene data show CDR1 as MNHEY and CDR2 as SVGAGI. The CDR3 contains 14 residues. Trimming left V 6 bases short and J 1 base short, with 12 bases between. CDR3 amino acids: CASRGGRENTEAFF. DNA of the CDR3: TGTGCCAGCAGGGGTGGCAGGGAGAACACTGAAGCTTTCTTT.